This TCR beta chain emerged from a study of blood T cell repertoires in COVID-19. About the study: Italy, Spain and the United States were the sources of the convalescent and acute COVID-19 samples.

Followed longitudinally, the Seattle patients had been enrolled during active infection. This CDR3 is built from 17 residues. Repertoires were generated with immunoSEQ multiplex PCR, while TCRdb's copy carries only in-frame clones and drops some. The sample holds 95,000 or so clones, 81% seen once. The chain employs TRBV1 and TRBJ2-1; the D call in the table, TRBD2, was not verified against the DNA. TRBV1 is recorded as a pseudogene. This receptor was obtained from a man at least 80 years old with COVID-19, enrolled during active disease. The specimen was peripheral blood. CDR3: CTSSQDSEGGNSVGQFF. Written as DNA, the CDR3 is TGCACCAGCAGCCAAGATTCGGAGGGAGGGAACTCTGTCGGGCAGTTCTTC.